This TCR beta chain came from a study of breast tumors, draining lymph nodes, adjacent tissues. The study, taken as a whole, reports: The lymph node origin of tumor T cells was framed as consistent with a hypothesis, not demonstrated. Most tumor T cells seemingly derive from lymph node, then expand in tumor. Luminal-like breast cancer showed significantly higher tumor–nontumor repertoire similarity than basal-like. Tumor repertoires ranked between lymph nodes and nontumor tissue in diversity, with V and J gene preferences.

Each CDR3 protein is one row after TCRdb ran MiXCR on the multiplex PCR reads. This table holds around 140,000 distinct CDR3 sequences, more than 20% found once. Regarding this clonotype: The antigen is not known.

The germline V gene has CDR1 LNHDA and CDR2 SQIVND (reference sequence). The CDR3 covers 15 residues. Samples came from axillary lymph nodes draining the breast cancer. The receptor was derived from a female donor with breast cancer. Some clones in this sample may be carry-over from other donors' samples. The chain joins TRBV19 to TRBJ2-1; 11 bases line up with TRBD2. The sample taken for sequencing was axillary lymph node tissue. CDR3 nucleotide sequence: TGTGTCGGTAGTATATGGACTAGCGGGTACAATGAGCAGTTCTTC. Translation: CVGSIWTSGYNEQFF. The full variable domain, completed using reference TRBV19 and TRBJ2-1, is DGGITQSPKYLFRKEGQNVTLSCEQNLNHDAMYWYRQDPGQGLRLIYYSQIVNDFQKGDIAEGYSVSREKKESFPLTVTSAQKNPTAFYLCVGSIWTSGYNEQFFGPGTRLTVL.